A selection of T cell receptor beta chains follows, all from one sample in a study of T-cell memory formation after mild COVID-19. MiXCR, run by TCRdb on the 5' RACE reads, gives a single entry per CDR3 protein. The table has hundreds of thousands of distinct CDR3 sequences, around a quarter seen once. The material sequenced was PBMCs or a T cell subset sorted from them (not recorded which). The receptors were gathered from an adult woman who had mild COVID-19 (a few samples of this study predate the infection). Cell type and time point are not known. Both conserved end residues are part of each CDR3. The D gene is left open where the match is weak. The size of a clone is reported for some rows only, either as once, few or many, or as a class for expanded clones.

CDR3 length	V gene	D gene	clone size	J gene	CDR3 protein	CDR3 DNA
15	TRBV5-5	NA	few	TRBJ2-7	CASSPGTSGADEQYF	TGTGCCAGCAGCCCGGGGACGTCGGGGGCCGACGAGCAGTACTTC
18	TRBV24-1	TRBD2	NA	TRBJ2-7	CATSDPGLAGDGTYEQYF	TGTGCCACCAGTGATCCCGGACTAGCGGGAGATGGGACCTACGAGCAGTACTTC
15	TRBV3-1	TRBD2	few	TRBJ2-1	CASSVGELAGDEQFF	TGTGCCAGCAGCGTAGGGGAGCTAGCGGGAGATGAGCAGTTCTTC
15	TRBV30	TRBD2	NA	TRBJ2-1	CAWSVPSGRAHEQFF	TGTGCCTGGAGTGTACCTAGCGGGAGGGCCCATGAGCAGTTCTTC
14	TRBV7-9	NA	NA	TRBJ1-2	CASSSESGFYGYTF	TGTGCCAGCAGCTCCGAAAGCGGATTCTATGGCTACACCTTC
14	TRBV5-6	TRBD1	few	TRBJ1-2	CASSEGTGSHGYTF	TGTGCCAGCAGCGAAGGGACAGGGTCTCATGGCTACACCTTC
15	TRBV6-5	NA	few	TRBJ2-1	CASSSVADHSNEQFF	TGTGCCAGCAGTTCGGTAGCGGACCACAGCAATGAGCAGTTCTTC
12	TRBV7-2	TRBD2	many	TRBJ2-1	CASSRRGGEQFF	TGTGCCAGCAGCCGTCGGGGGGGTGAGCAGTTCTTC
13	TRBV9	NA	NA	TRBJ2-5	CASSATLGETQYF	TGTGCCAGCAGCGCCACTCTGGGGGAGACCCAGTACTTC
13	TRBV7-8	TRBD2	few	TRBJ2-4	CASSRIRGDIQYF	TGTGCCAGCAGCCGGATCCGGGGGGACATTCAGTACTTC
14	TRBV6-4	NA	NA	TRBJ2-2	CASTDNANTGELFF	TGTGCCAGCACGGACAACGCGAACACCGGGGAGCTGTTTTTT
15	TRBV20-1	NA	few	TRBJ2-3	CSARDADDATDTQYF	TGCAGTGCTAGAGATGCTGACGATGCGACTGATACGCAGTATTTT
19	TRBV14	NA	NA	TRBJ2-2	CASSQDAVVAGSNTGELFF	TGTGCCAGCAGCCAAGATGCTGTGGTGGCGGGTTCGAACACCGGGGAGCTGTTTTTT
13	TRBV24-1	NA	NA	TRBJ2-1	CATSDPRGDEQFF	TGTGCCACCAGTGATCCCAGGGGAGACGAGCAGTTCTTC
15	TRBV20-1	TRBD1	few	TRBJ2-3	CSARVGTASTDTQYF	TGCAGTGCTAGAGTCGGGACAGCTAGCACAGATACGCAGTATTTT
18	TRBV12-3/TRBV12-4	TRBD1	few	TRBJ2-1	CASSGGQGYRRSYNEQFF	TGTGCCAGCAGTGGGGGACAGGGCTATCGGAGGTCGTACAATGAGCAGTTCTTC
15	TRBV20-1	TRBD2	NA	TRBJ2-1	CSAWTSGESYNEQFF	TGCAGTGCTTGGACTAGCGGGGAGTCCTACAATGAGCAGTTCTTC
12	TRBV20-1	TRBD1	NA	TRBJ2-3	CGGQATSDTQYF	TGCGGAGGACAGGCAACCTCAGATACGCAGTATTTT
14	TRBV5-1	NA	few	TRBJ1-1	CASSSGLKNTEAFF	TGCGCCAGCAGCTCCGGACTAAAAAACACTGAAGCTTTCTTT
16	TRBV5-1	TRBD2	few	TRBJ2-3	CASSLEGGGSRSTQYF	TGCGCCAGCAGCTTGGAAGGCGGGGGGAGTCGCTCTACGCAGTATTTT
15	TRBV12-3/TRBV12-4	TRBD1	NA	TRBJ2-7	CASRKGTGGNYEQYF	TGTGCCAGCAGGAAAGGGACAGGGGGTAACTACGAGCAGTACTTC
14	TRBV20-1	TRBD2	NA	TRBJ2-1	CSASVSGGGSEQFF	TGCAGTGCTAGTGTGTCCGGGGGAGGGAGCGAGCAGTTCTTC
13	TRBV2	NA	NA	TRBJ1-1	CASSDLENTEAFF	TGTGCCAGCAGTGATCTGGAGAACACTGAAGCTTTCTTT
14	TRBV24-1	TRBD2	NA	TRBJ2-1	CATSWTSGSNEQFF	TGTGCCACCAGCTGGACTAGCGGGAGCAATGAGCAGTTCTTC
16	TRBV6-2/TRBV6-3	NA	few	TRBJ1-2	CASSNNAQGRGDGYTF	TGTGCCAGCAGCAATAACGCACAGGGACGAGGTGATGGCTACACCTTC
15	TRBV3-1	NA	NA	TRBJ1-6	CASSQVSAGQAPLHF	TGTGCCAGCAGCCAAGTGAGCGCAGGGCAAGCGCCCCTCCACTTT
14	TRBV7-2	TRBD2	few	TRBJ2-7	CASRKVWEGGEQYF	TGTGCCAGCAGAAAAGTTTGGGAGGGAGGCGAGCAGTACTTC
15	TRBV4-1	TRBD1	few	TRBJ1-1	CASSQMQGANTEAFF	TGCGCCAGCAGCCAAATGCAGGGGGCGAACACTGAAGCTTTCTTT
18	TRBV7-9	NA	few	TRBJ1-1	CASSVLLQVRAENTEAFF	TGTGCCAGCAGCGTCCTGCTACAGGTGAGGGCTGAGAACACTGAAGCTTTCTTT
14	TRBV29-1	NA	few	TRBJ2-1	CSVEDGDRYNEQFF	TGCAGCGTTGAAGATGGAGACAGATACAATGAGCAGTTCTTC
16	TRBV5-5	NA	NA	TRBJ2-3	CASSLAMAASTDTQYF	TGTGCCAGCAGCTTGGCGATGGCAGCGAGCACAGATACGCAGTATTTT
12	TRBV25-1	NA	few	TRBJ1-6	CASSEHGQNLHF	TGTGCCAGCAGTGAGCATGGTCAGAACCTCCACTTT
19	TRBV18	TRBD2	NA	TRBJ2-7	CASSPGTSGDPPGAYEQYF	TGTGCCAGCTCACCGGGGACTAGCGGGGACCCACCGGGGGCCTACGAGCAGTACTTC
13	TRBV7-3	NA	NA	TRBJ2-3	CASSSRTTDTQYF	TGTGCCAGCAGCTCGCGGACCACAGATACGCAGTATTTT
12	TRBV20-1	NA	few	TRBJ1-1	CSAIGGVTEAFF	TGCAGTGCTATTGGAGGGGTCACTGAAGCTTTCTTT
14	TRBV25-1	NA	NA	TRBJ1-6	CASRTATSNSPLHF	TGTGCCAGCAGGACAGCAACGTCAAATTCACCCCTCCACTTT